This T cell receptor (beta chain) was captured by sequencing in a study of T cells in Graves' hyperthyroidism and ophthalmopathy (dated by TCRdb to between 2019 and 2020). For the wider study: Peripheral blood was collected at initial diagnosis, before any treatment. To identify distinguishing TCR V-J signatures, a discovery cohort of about 95 patients was used, comprising under 45 with Graves' ophthalmopathy and 57 with stable Graves' hyperthyroidism. Prospective prediction of ophthalmopathy was tested in an independent validation cohort of under 20 hyperthyroidism patients and around 16 patients who later progressed to ophthalmopathy. The approximately 95 discovery patients were divided at random into training and test sets in a 7:3 ratio. In six Graves' hyperthyroidism patients, the study also compared T-cell repertoires from thyroid tissue with T-cell repertoires from blood. After sampling, hyperthyroidism patients received methimazole starting at 30 mg daily, and ophthalmopathy patients received high-dose intravenous methylprednisolone. The paper reports TCR Vbeta CDR3 sequencing of over 120 peripheral blood samples: fewer than 50 ophthalmopathy, around 80 hyperthyroidism and around 17 progressor patients. Beyond this particular receptor, the publication reports: Most expanded thyroid clonotypes (frequency above 0.001) were also detected in blood, suggesting blood repertoires may reflect thyroid immune responses. Ophthalmopathy was separated from stable hyperthyroidism by a 13 V-J signature model, with 85% to 90% sensitivity and 81% to 82% specificity obtained in cross-validation and 80%/75% obtained in testing. Sample size was not statistically predetermined, and investigators were not blinded to group allocation. During validation, the model predicted progression to ophthalmopathy a median of around 6 months ahead of onset, with around 70% sensitivity and 72.22% specificity.

V is shortened by 5 bases, J by 3 bases, and the region joining them spans 10 bases. Counted from cysteine to phenylalanine, this CDR3 has 13 amino acids. Solely the CDR3 DNA is kept, with 39 bases framed from the first base. The germline V gene (reference sequence) yields MNHEY for CDR1 and SMNVEV for CDR2. The TCR beta CDR3 regions were amplified from RNA transcripts. For the first round of RT-PCR on the TCR CDR3, the HTBI primer set was used together with the Qiagen OneStep RT-PCR kit. Libraries were constructed in a second round of multiplex PCR, after which size selection and purification were carried out. Libraries were sequenced paired-end with 100 bp reads on an Illumina HiSeq2000. Per the authors' processing: Raw data were processed with SOAPnuke, discarding reads with adapters, uncalled bases, mean Phred below 15, or no exact constant-primer or identifier match. COPE v1.2.5 was used to merge high-quality paired reads, and clonotypes were defined as unique nucleotide sequences. Clonotypes were aligned to IMGT TRBV, TRBD and TRBJ reference segments using MiTCR v1.1. The analysis included only V-J combinations with a frequency above 0.0001, which together covered roughly 99% of the repertoires. A TCS score was defined as the ratio of F50 (clonal expansion) to E x V (chaos), with BLOSUM62-based TCRdist applied between CDR3 peptides within each V-J. Welch's t-statistics and random forest reduced fewer than 550 V-J features to 10 to 15, which were used in a naive Bayes classifier (R e1071). Using fastp at Q25 and MiXCR, TCRdb reprocessed the public reads and kept productive beta chains. CDR3 protein duplicates are merged, each entry listing the most common genes and DNA. The V and J calls reflect TCRdb's pipeline rather than the authors' work. This sample comprises 550,000 to 600,000 distinct CDR3 sequences, 14% of them detected only once. The ten largest clones capture about 6.6% of the sample.

Many counts were recorded for this clonotype. Its antigen is currently not known. Base qualities are not recorded, but no much larger clone differs from it by a single base. Ophthalmopathy patients had moderately to severely active disease, with a Clinical Activity Score of 3 or more, a NOSPECS grade of 4 or more, and a disease duration of less than 3 months. Any patient with an uncontrolled infection, another autoimmune disease, pregnancy or lactation was excluded. Diagnoses relied on clinical symptoms, serum thyroxine and TRAb, thyroid ultrasound and orbital computed tomography. PBMCs were separated from roughly 9.6 ml of fresh peripheral blood using Ficoll-Paque density gradient centrifugation. Total RNA was extracted using Trizol reagent, and RNA quality was assessed on an Agilent 2100 Bioanalyzer.

The chain employs TRBV27 and TRBJ2-5; a tentative D match to TRBD1 spans 6 bases. The TCR sequence derives from a woman younger than 35 with Graves' ophthalmopathy. The sequencing sample was made of blood. The nucleotide sequence reads TGTGCCAGCAGTATACAGGGAAAAGAGACCCAGTACTTC. Translated, it reads CASSIQGKETQYF.